Shown below are 5 T cell receptor beta chains from a single sample sequenced in a study of long-term antiretroviral therapy in people with HIV. They ran version v3.0 of the immunoSEQ assay at survey level. Here immunoSEQ multiplex PCR was the method, and the copy in TCRdb shows in-frame clones only, minus some. The top ten clones hold just over 1.4% of a sample with 15,000 to 20,000 clones, roughly 95% of them seen once. Sequencing was performed on unsorted PBMCs, taken approximately 11 years after starting antiretroviral therapy. The receptors stem from a man under 40 with HIV.

Concerning this clone itself: The junction differs from germline at one of its ends, possibly a read error. The chain joins TRBV7-9 to TRBJ2-7; D unclear. CDR3 length equals 12 residues. The germline V gene has CDR1 SEHNR and CDR2 FQNEAQ (reference sequence). CDR3 sequence reads: CASSFGQDAPNF. DNA for the CDR3: TGTGCCAGCAGCTTCGGCCAGGACGCACCGAACTTC. Full variable domain (rest looked up from reference TRBV7-9 and TRBJ2-7): DTGVSQNPRHKITKRGQNVTFRCDPISEHNRLYWYRQTLGQGPEFLTYFQNEAQLEKSRLLSDRFSAERPKGSFSTLEIQRTEQGDSAMYLCASSFGQDAPNFGPGTRLTVT.

The V call is TRBV30, the J call TRBJ1-2; 7 nucleotides align to TRBD1. Germline values: CDR1 GTSNPN, CDR2 SVGIG (reference sequence). This CDR3 comprises 15 residues. V lost 0 bases and J lost 3; bases outside the gene matches: 7. In DNA, the CDR3 is TGTGCCTGGAGTGTACTACGGGGACAGTACTATGGCTACACCTTC. It translates to CAWSVLRGQYYGYTF.

The CDR3 loop reads CASTLGMNTEAFF. The CDR3 nucleotides are TGCGCCAGCACGTTAGGGATGAACACTGAAGCTTTCTTT. The chain links TRBV5-1 to TRBJ1-1; unclear D gene. The V end lost 6 bases, the J end lost 0 bases, and 9 bases lay between the germline ends. The CDR3 covers 13 residues. The germline V gene encodes CDR1 SGHRS and CDR2 YFSETQ.

The rearrangement links TRBV19 to TRBJ1-4; D not certain. CDR3 length: 16 amino acids. Germline assignment: CDR1 LNHDA and CDR2 SQIVND (reference sequence). The V end lost 0 bases, the J end lost 6 bases, and 14 bases lay between the germline ends. The DNA for the CDR3 is TGTGCCAGTAGTATAGATCTAGCATTTGGGTATGAAAAACTGTTTTTT. This codes for CASSIDLAFGYEKLFF.

This clone was detected once. The gene calls are TRBV6-6 and TRBJ1-4; TRBD1 matches at 8 bases. The CDR3 runs 13 residues. V shed 7 bases and J 8 bases; nucleotides not matched to a gene: 6. CDR1 is MNHNY and CDR2 is SVGAGI in the germline V gene (reference sequence). Here the CDR3 reads CASMTGAGEKLFF. The CDR3 DNA follows: TGTGCCAGCATGACAGGGGCGGGAGAAAAACTGTTTTTT.